What follows describes a single T cell receptor (beta chain). This clonotype was detected a few times. Its specific antigen is unknown. No much larger clone exists at a distance of one base, and base qualities are not known. This sample was taken from a study of response to subunit inactivated influenza vaccine (dated by TCRdb to 2016 to 2019). In terms of the full investigation: Deep quantitative profiling of the T cell receptor repertoire was used in the study to follow responses to a trivalent subunit inactivated influenza vaccine.

Study-wide findings and limitations: The authors suggested that each seasonal influenza vaccination may recruit only a limited number of new T cells.

The library was generated by RT-PCR. Sequencing instrument: Illumina HiSeq 2500. TCRdb took the public reads, trimmed them with fastp at Q25, ran MiXCR for clone calling and kept in-frame beta chains. Each CDR3 protein gets just one entry, which takes the most common genes and DNA from the rows behind it. Here the sample has 550,000 to 650,000 distinct CDR3 sequences; about 11% occur a single time. 9.5% to 13% of the sample goes to the ten largest clones. The sample in question was PBMCs from blood, obtained on the day of vaccination. The TCR comes from a man aged 50-59 years who received an inactivated influenza vaccine. Donor details come from another sample of the same person, matched by shared clones.

The nucleotide sequence reads TGTGCCAGCAGCTACTTATCGGTTGGGGAAAAACTGTTTTTT. Its protein is CASSYLSVGEKLFF. The chain is made from TRBV11-2 and TRBJ1-4, with the D gene not clear enough to name. From its cysteine to its phenylalanine, the CDR3 spans 14 amino acids. Just the 42-base CDR3 DNA is kept, in frame starting at base 1. V sheds 4 bases and J sheds 8 bases, leaving 14 bases between their ends. The germline V gene gives CDR1 as SGHAT and CDR2 as FQNNGV.